This T cell receptor beta chain is from a study of blood T cell repertoires in COVID-19. In the study's own analysis: Reference gene primer amplification gave nucleated cell count estimates. This table comes from immunoSEQ multiplex PCR, and its TCRdb copy is limited to in-frame clones, with some not included. D and trimming come from the DNA, and the V and J calls and clone size come from that table. The sample yields about 160,000 clones, roughly 81% seen once. This clone is a singleton in its sample. The germline V gene encodes CDR1 MRHNA and CDR2 SNTAGT. The CDR3 has 13 amino acids. Germline trimming cut 10 bases from V and 2 bases from J; bases unmatched to any gene: 3.

The chain couples TRBV6-4 to TRBJ2-2; 8 bases are shared with TRBD2. Sequences were obtained from peripheral blood. The clonotype comes from a woman aged 45 to 65 with COVID-19, enrolled during active disease. CDR3 sequence: CATREGNTGELFF. CDR3 in DNA: TGTGCCACCCGGGAGGGAAACACCGGGGAGCTGTTTTTT.